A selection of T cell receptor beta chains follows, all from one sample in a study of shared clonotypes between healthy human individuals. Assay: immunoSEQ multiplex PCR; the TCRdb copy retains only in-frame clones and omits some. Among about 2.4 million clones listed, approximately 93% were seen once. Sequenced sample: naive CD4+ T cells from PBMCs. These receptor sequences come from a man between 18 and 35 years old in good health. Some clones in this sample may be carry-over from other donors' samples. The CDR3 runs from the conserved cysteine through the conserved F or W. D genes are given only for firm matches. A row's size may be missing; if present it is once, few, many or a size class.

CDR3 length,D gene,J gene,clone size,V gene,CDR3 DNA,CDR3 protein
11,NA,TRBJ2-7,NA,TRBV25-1,TGTGCCAGCAGTGCTTTTATGGAGCAGTACTTC,CASSAFMEQYF
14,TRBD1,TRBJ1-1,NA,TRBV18,TGTGCCAGCTCACCACAGGGGGCAGACACTGAAGCTTTCTTT,CASSPQGADTEAFF
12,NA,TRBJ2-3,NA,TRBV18,TGTGCCAGCTCACCAGACGGGAATACGCAGTATTTT,CASSPDGNTQYF
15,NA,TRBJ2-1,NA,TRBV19,TGTGCCAGTAGCTCGGGAGTTAGCTCCTACAATGAGCAGTTCTTC,CASSSGVSSYNEQFF
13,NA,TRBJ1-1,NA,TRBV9,TGTGCCAGCAGCCCCAGGGGGAACACTGAAGCTTTCTTT,CASSPRGNTEAFF
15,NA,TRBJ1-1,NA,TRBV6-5,TGTGCCAGCAGACGATCCCCCCAGGGAAGGACTGAAGCTTTCTTT,CASRRSPQGRTEAFF
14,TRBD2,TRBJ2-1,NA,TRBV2,TGTGCCAGCAGTGAGCTAGCGGGGTACAATGAGCAGTTCTTC,CASSELAGYNEQFF
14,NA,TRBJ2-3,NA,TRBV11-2,TGTGCCAGCAGCTTACCCGGACCCACAGATACGCAGTATTTT,CASSLPGPTDTQYF
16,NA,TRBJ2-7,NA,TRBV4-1,TGCGCCAGCAGCCAAGATGGAGGAGCTCGTGTTTACGAGCAGTACTTC,CASSQDGGARVYEQYF
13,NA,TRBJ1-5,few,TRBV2,TGTGCCAGCAGTGAAGGGGGCGGACAGCCCCAGCATTTT,CASSEGGGQPQHF
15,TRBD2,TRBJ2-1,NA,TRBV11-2,TGTGCCAGCAGCCCCTTAGCGGGAGGATTGGCTAGGCAGTTCTTC,CASSPLAGGLARQFF
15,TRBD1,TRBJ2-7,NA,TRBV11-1,TGTGCCAGCAGCCTCGCCCTCGACAGGGGATCCGAGCAGTACTTC,CASSLALDRGSEQYF
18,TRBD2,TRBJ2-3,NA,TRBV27,TGTGCCAGCAGTTTAGGGAAGACTAGCGGGAGTAGTGCAGATACGCAGTATTTT,CASSLGKTSGSSADTQYF
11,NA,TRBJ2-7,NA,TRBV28,TGTGCCAGCAGTCAGACCTTGCGGCAGTACTTC,CASSQTLRQYF
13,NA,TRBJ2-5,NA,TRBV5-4,TGTGCCAGCAGCTTGTCCGTTCAAGAGACCCAGTACTTC,CASSLSVQETQYF
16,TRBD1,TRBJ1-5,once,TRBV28,TGTGCCAGCAGTTTGATGGGACAGGGGGCCGGTCAGCCCCAGCATTTT,CASSLMGQGAGQPQHF
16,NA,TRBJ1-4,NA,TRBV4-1,TGCGCCAGCAGCCAAGATCGGCCAGGAGTTAATGAAAAACTGTTTTTT,CASSQDRPGVNEKLFF
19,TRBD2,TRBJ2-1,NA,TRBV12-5,TGTGCTAGTGGTTTGCGAACCTTACTAGCGGGGAGCTCCTACAATGAGCAGTTCTTC,CASGLRTLLAGSSYNEQFF
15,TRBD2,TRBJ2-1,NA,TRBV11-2,TGTGCCAGCAGCGGACTAGTCAGCTCCTACAATGAGCAGTTCTTC,CASSGLVSSYNEQFF
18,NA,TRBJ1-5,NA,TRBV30,TGTGCCTGGAGTGTTGGGCTAAAGAAGGGGAAGGGCAATCAGCCCCAGCATTTT,CAWSVGLKKGKGNQPQHF
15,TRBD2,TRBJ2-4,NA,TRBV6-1,TGTGCCAGCAGTGAACCGGGAGGGGCCAAAAACATTCAGTACTTC,CASSEPGGAKNIQYF
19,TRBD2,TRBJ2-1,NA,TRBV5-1,TGCGCCAGCAGCTTCAGGACTAGCGGGGGAAACAGCTCCTACAATGAGCAGTTCTTC,CASSFRTSGGNSSYNEQFF
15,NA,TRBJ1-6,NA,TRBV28,TGTGCCAGCAGTACAACCAGCCTAAATAATTCACCCCTCCACTTT,CASSTTSLNNSPLHF
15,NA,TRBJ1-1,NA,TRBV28,TGTGCCAGCAGCCGGGCCCGACTGGGGGCCAATGAAGCTTTCTTT,CASSRARLGANEAFF
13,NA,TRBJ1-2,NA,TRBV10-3,TGTGCCATCAGTGCCGACGGGTGGAGTGGCTACACCTTC,CAISADGWSGYTF
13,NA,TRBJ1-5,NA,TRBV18,TGTGCCAGCTCTTTCGATAGCAATCAGCCCCAGCATTTT,CASSFDSNQPQHF
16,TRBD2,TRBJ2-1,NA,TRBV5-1,TGCGCCAGCAGCTTGGAAGCGGGGATGGTTGCGAGGGAGCAGTTCTTC,CASSLEAGMVAREQFF
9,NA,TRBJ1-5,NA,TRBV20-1,TGCAGTGCGGGGCAGCCCCAGCATTTT,CSAGQPQHF
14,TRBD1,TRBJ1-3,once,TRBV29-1,TGCAGCGCCCGGACAGGAACTTCTGGAAACACCATATATTTT,CSARTGTSGNTIYF
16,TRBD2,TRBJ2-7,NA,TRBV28,TGTGCCAGCAGTTTCATAGCGGGAGATAACTCCTACGAGCAGTACTTC,CASSFIAGDNSYEQYF
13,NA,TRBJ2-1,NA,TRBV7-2,TGTGCCAGCAGCTTAGCGGGGCAGAATGAGCAGTTCTTC,CASSLAGQNEQFF
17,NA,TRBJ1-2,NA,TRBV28,TGTGCCAGCAGTCTCCCTAAGCCTCCCTATAAAGTATCTGGCTACACCTTC,CASSLPKPPYKVSGYTF
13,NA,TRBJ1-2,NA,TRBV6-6,TGTGCCAGCAGGTTTGAGGGGGACTATGGCTACACCTTC,CASRFEGDYGYTF
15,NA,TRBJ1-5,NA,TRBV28,TGTGCCAGCAGTTTTGAGATTGCCGGTGGTCAGCCCCAGCATTTT,CASSFEIAGGQPQHF
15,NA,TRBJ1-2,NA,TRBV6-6,TGTGCCAGCGCTCGGGGACTGCCGAGAAACTATGGCTACACCTTC,CASARGLPRNYGYTF
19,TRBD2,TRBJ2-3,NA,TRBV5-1,TGCGCCAGCAGCTTGGCAAGCTCAGCGGGAGGACCTAGCACAGATACGCAGTATTTT,CASSLASSAGGPSTDTQYF
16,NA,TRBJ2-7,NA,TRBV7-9,TGTGCCAGCAGCCACAATAATGGGGGACGGTCCTACGAGCAGTACTTC,CASSHNNGGRSYEQYF
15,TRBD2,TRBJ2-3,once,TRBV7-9,TGTGCCAGCAGCGTATCTAGCGGGAGCGGTGATACGCAGTATTTT,CASSVSSGSGDTQYF
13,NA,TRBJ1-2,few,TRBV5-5,TGTGCCAGCAGCTATTACGGTGGGGATGGCTACACCTTC,CASSYYGGDGYTF
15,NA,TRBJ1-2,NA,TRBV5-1,TGCGCCAGCAGCTTGCTAGGGTACGGGGGAATTGGCTACACCTTC,CASSLLGYGGIGYTF
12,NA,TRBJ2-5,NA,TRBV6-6,TGTGCCAGCAGTTACTCACAAGAGACCCAGTACTTC,CASSYSQETQYF
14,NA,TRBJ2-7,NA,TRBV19,TGTGCCAGTAGGGGGAACAGGGGAGGCTACGAGCAGTACTTC,CASRGNRGGYEQYF
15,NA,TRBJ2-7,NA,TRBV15,TGTGCCACCAGCAGAGTCCGGGACGGCACCTACGAGCAGTACTTC,CATSRVRDGTYEQYF
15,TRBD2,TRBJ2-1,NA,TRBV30,TGTGCCTGGAGTGGGACTAGCGGACTCTACAATGAGCAGTTCTTC,CAWSGTSGLYNEQFF
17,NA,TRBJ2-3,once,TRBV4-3,TGCGCCAGCAGCCAAGACCTCCCGGGACTCTGGCGGGATACGCAGTATTTT,CASSQDLPGLWRDTQYF
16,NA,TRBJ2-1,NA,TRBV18,TGTGCCAGCTCACCCCGCCAGGCGGCTTTCTCCAATGAGCAGTTCTTC,CASSPRQAAFSNEQFF